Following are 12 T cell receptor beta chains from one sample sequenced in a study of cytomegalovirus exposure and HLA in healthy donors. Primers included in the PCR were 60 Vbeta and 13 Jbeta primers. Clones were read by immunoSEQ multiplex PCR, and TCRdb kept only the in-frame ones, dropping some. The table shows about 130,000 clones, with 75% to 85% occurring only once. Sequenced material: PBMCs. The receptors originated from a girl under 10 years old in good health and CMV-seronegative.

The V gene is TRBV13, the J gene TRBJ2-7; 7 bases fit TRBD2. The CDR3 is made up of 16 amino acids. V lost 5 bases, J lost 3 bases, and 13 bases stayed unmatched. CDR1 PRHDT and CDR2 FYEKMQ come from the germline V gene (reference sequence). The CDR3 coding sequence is TGTGCCAGCAGCCAAGCGGGGCTAGCGGACTACTACGAGCAGTACTTC. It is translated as CASSQAGLADYYEQYF.

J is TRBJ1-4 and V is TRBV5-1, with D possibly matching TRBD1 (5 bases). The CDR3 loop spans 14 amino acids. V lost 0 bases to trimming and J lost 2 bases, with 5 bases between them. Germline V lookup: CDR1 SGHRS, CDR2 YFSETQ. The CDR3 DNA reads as TGCGCCAGCAGCTTGGGACAGACTAATGAAAAACTGTTTTTT. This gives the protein CASSLGQTNEKLFF. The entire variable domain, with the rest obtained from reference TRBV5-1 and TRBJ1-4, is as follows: KAGVTQTPRYLIKTRGQQVTLSCSPISGHRSVSWYQQTPGQGLQFLFEYFSETQRNKGNFPGRFSGRQFSNSRSEMNVSTLELGDSALYLCASSLGQTNEKLFFGSGTQLSVL.

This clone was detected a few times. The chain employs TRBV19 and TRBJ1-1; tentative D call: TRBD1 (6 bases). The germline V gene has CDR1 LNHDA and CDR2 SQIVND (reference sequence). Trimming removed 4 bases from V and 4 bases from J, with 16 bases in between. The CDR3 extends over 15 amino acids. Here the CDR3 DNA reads TGTGCCAGTAGTACCCAATGGGGGCTCGGCACTGAAGCTTTCTTT. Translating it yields CASSTQWGLGTEAFF.

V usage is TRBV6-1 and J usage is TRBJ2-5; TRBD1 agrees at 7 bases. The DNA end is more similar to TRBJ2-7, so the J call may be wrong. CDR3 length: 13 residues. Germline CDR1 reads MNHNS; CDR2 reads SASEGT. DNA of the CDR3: TGTGCCAGCAGCGACATCAGGGGGTACGAGCAGTACTTC. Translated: CASSDIRGYEQYF.

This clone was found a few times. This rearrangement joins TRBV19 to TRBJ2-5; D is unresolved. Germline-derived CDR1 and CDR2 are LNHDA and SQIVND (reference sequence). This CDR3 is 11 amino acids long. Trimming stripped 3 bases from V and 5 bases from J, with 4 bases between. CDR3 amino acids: CASSMSETQYF. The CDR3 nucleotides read TGTGCCAGTAGTATGAGTGAGACCCAGTACTTC.

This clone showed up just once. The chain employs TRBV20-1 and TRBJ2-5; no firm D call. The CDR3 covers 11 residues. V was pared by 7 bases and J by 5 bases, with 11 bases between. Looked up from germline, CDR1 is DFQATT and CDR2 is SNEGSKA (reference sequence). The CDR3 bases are TGCAGTGTCATAAGTCGGGAGACCCAGTACTTC. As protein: CSVISRETQYF.

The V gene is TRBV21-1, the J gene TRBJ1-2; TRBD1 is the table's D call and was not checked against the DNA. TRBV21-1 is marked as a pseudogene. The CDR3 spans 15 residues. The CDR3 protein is CASSKKTGDAPGYTF. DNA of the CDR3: TGTGCCAGCAGCAAAAAGACAGGGGACGCGCCTGGCTACACCTTC.

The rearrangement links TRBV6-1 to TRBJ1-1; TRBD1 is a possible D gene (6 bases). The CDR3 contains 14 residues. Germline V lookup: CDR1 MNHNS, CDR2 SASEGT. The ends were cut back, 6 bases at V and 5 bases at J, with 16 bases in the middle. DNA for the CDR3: TGTGCCAGCAGCTGGGACACCGGGGGGACTGAAGCTTTCTTT. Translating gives CASSWDTGGTEAFF.

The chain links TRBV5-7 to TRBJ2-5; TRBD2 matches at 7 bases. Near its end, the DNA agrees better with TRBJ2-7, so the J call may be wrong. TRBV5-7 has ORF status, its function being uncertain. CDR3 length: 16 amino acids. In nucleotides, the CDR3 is TGTGCCAGCAGCTTGATGACTAGCCCTAGCTCCTACGAGCAGTACTTC. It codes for CASSLMTSPSSYEQYF.

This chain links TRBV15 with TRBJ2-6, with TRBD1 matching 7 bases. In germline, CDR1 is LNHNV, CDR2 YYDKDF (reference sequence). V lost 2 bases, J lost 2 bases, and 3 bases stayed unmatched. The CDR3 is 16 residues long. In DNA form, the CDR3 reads TGTGCCACCAGCAGATCGAGGGGGCCTGGGGCCAACGTCCTGACTTTC. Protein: CATSRSRGPGANVLTF. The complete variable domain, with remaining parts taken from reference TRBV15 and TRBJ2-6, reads DAMVIQNPRYQVTQFGKPVTLSCSQTLNHNVMYWYQQKSSQAPKLLFHYYDKDFNNEADTPDNFQSRRPNTSFCFLDIRSPGLGDTAMYLCATSRSRGPGANVLTFGAGSRLTVL.

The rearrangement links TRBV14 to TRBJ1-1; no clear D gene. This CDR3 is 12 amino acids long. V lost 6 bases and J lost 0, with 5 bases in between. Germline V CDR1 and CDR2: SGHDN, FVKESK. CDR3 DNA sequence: TGTGCCAGCAGTCAGATGAACACTGAAGCTTTCTTT. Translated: CASSQMNTEAFF.

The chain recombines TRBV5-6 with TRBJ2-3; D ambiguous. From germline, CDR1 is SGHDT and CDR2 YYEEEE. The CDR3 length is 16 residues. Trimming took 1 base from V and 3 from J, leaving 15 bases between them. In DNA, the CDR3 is TGTGCCAGCAGCTTGTTTTTTATTGTTGCGACAGATACGCAGTATTTT. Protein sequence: CASSLFFIVATDTQYF.